A selection of T cell receptor beta chains follows, all from one sample in a study of T cell changes during pregnancy in multiple sclerosis. The method was immunoSEQ multiplex PCR; TCRdb's version includes in-frame clones alone and lacks a portion of them. The sample lists some 83,000 clones, over 80% occurring once. Sequencing was performed on PBMCs, taken in the first trimester of pregnancy. The source is a female donor in good health, serving as a control in a pregnancy study. Some clones in this sample may be carry-over from other donors' samples. Both conserved end residues are part of each CDR3. A D gene is named only where the DNA matches it firmly. Only some rows state a clone size, as once, few, many or a class for expanded clones.

J: TRBJ2-1; size: .; D: TRBD2; V: TRBV4-3; DNA: TGCGCCAGCAGCCAAGTTATGAGCGGGAGGGAACAGATGCATTTCTTC; CDR3: CASSQVMSGREQMHFF
J: TRBJ2-7; size: once; D: .; V: TRBV5-1; DNA: TGCGCCAGCAGCTTGAGGGGGATAGCAACCTACGAGCAGTACTTC; CDR3: CASSLRGIATYEQYF
J: TRBJ2-2; size: .; D: .; V: TRBV7-2; DNA: TGTGCCAGCAGCTTTGGTTCGGGCAGGGCGACCGGGGAGCTGTTTTTT; CDR3: CASSFGSGRATGELFF
J: TRBJ2-2; size: .; D: .; V: TRBV5-1; DNA: TGCGCCAGCAGCACAGGACAGTCCACCGGGGAGCTGTTTTTT; CDR3: CASSTGQSTGELFF
J: TRBJ2-7; size: .; D: .; V: TRBV19; DNA: TGTGCCAGTAGTAGTAGGGGTCGGGAGCAGTACTTC; CDR3: CASSSRGREQYF
J: TRBJ1-2; size: few; D: .; V: TRBV7-9; DNA: TGTGCCAGCAGCCCCCGTGGGGGGGCTGGCTACACCTTC; CDR3: CASSPRGGAGYTF
J: TRBJ2-7; size: .; D: TRBD1; V: TRBV7-9; DNA: TGTGCCAGCAGCTCGCCGGACAGGGACTACGAGCAGTACTTC; CDR3: CASSSPDRDYEQYF
J: TRBJ2-2; size: .; D: .; V: TRBV2; DNA: TGTGCCAGCAGTGACCCCGCCCGACTTTACACCGGGGAGCTGTTTTTT; CDR3: CASSDPARLYTGELFF
J: TRBJ1-6; size: .; D: .; V: TRBV30; DNA: TGTGCCTGGAGTGCGGGGATACGGAATTCACCCCTCCACTTT; CDR3: CAWSAGIRNSPLHF
J: TRBJ2-5; size: .; D: .; V: TRBV14; DNA: TGTGCCAGCAGCCCCACAACGTACCAAGAGACCCAGTACTTC; CDR3: CASSPTTYQETQYF
J: TRBJ1-1; size: .; D: .; V: TRBV7-2; DNA: TGTGCCAGCAGCCTATCTAATGGGGGGTCGACCACTGAAGCTTTCTTT; CDR3: CASSLSNGGSTTEAFF
J: TRBJ1-5; size: .; D: .; V: TRBV21-1; DNA: TGTGCCAGCCATCTACGGGGGGCTCAGCCCCAGCATTTT; CDR3: CASHLRGAQPQHF